One and the same sample provided the 25 T cell receptor beta chains below, sequenced in a study of cytotoxic CD8 clonotypes in ibrutinib-treated CLL. Measured with immunoSEQ multiplex PCR; TCRdb has only the in-frame clones, and not every one. Here the sample spans around 250,000 clones, 70% being singletons. The material sequenced was PBMCs, taken after 24 months of ibrutinib treatment. The receptors here all came from a human donor with chronic lymphocytic leukemia.

The chain has TRBV12-5 and TRBJ2-1; D assignment may be TRBD1 or TRBD2 (8 bases each). Germline V CDR1 and CDR2: LGHNT, FRNRAP. The CDR3 consists of 20 residues. Deletions cut 3 bases from V and 3 bases from J, with 27 bases between. CDR3 in amino acids: CASGFILDRVGSGDYNEQFF. The CDR3 coding sequence is TGTGCTAGTGGTTTTATCCTGGACAGGGTAGGTAGCGGGGACTACAATGAGCAGTTCTTC. The full variable domain, rest sourced from reference TRBV12-5 and TRBJ2-1, is DARVTQTPRHKVTEMGQEVTMRCQPILGHNTVFWYRQTMMQGLELLAYFRNRAPLDDSGMPKDRFSAEMPDATLATLKIQPSEPRDSAVYFCASGFILDRVGSGDYNEQFFGPGTRLTVL.

This chain uses TRBV5-1 with TRBJ2-5, with D tentatively TRBD1 (5 bases). This CDR3 is built from 15 residues. From germline, CDR1 is SGHRS and CDR2 YFSETQ. V was cut by 0 bases and J by 2 bases, with 11 bases left in between. CDR3: CASSLALTVQETQYF. The CDR3 DNA reads TGCGCCAGCAGCTTGGCGTTGACAGTACAAGAGACCCAGTACTTC.

The V gene is TRBV18, the J gene TRBJ1-1; possibly TRBD1 for D (5 bases). The CDR3 is made up of 15 amino acids. The germline gives CDR1 KGHSH, CDR2 LQKENI. Trimming removed 1 base from V and 5 bases from J, with 14 bases in between. CDR3 nucleotide sequence: TGTGCCAGCTCACCACTGGGGGGTAGTCTTACTGAAGCTTTCTTT. This sequence encodes CASSPLGGSLTEAFF.

The chain recombines TRBV28 with TRBJ2-1; D may be TRBD2 (5 bases). The CDR3 runs 12 residues. Per the germline V gene, CDR1 is MDHEN and CDR2 is SYDVKM. Trimming removed 6 bases at V and 10 bases at J, with 13 bases between. The CDR3 DNA reads TGTGCCAGCAGCGGGATACACCGCGAGCAGTTCTTC. It yields the protein CASSGIHREQFF.

This clone came up a few times. This chain connects TRBV28 to TRBJ1-1; D is uncertain. This CDR3 has 12 residues. Trimming shortened V by 2 bases and J by 5 bases, and 6 bases separated the two germline ends. CDR1 MDHEN and CDR2 SYDVKM come from the germline V gene. For the CDR3, the DNA is TGTGCCAGCAGTTTACGGGGTACTGAAGCTTTCTTT. Amino acids: CASSLRGTEAFF. The full variable domain, in which reference TRBV28 and TRBJ1-1 provide the parts outside the CDR3, is DVKVTQSSRYLVKRTGEKVFLECVQDMDHENMFWYRQDPGLGLRLIYFSYDVKMKEKGDIPEGYSVSREKKERFSLILESASTNQTSMYLCASSLRGTEAFFGQGTRLTVV.

The rearrangement joins TRBV28 to TRBJ2-7; the D gene is possibly TRBD2 (5 bases). CDR1 and CDR2 (germline): MDHEN, SYDVKM. The V end was cut by 7 bases, the J end by 3 bases, with 16 bases between. The CDR3 has 14 amino acids. This CDR3 is CASIPSRVYYEQYF. In DNA, the CDR3 is TGTGCCAGCATCCCGTCGAGGGTGTACTACGAGCAGTACTTC.

This clone has a handful of counts. The gene calls are TRBV2 and TRBJ2-1; D perhaps matches TRBD1 (5 bases). The germline V gene has CDR1 SNHLY and CDR2 FYNNEI. CDR3 length equals 15 residues. Trimming shortened V by 8 bases and J by 0 bases, and 14 bases separated the two germline ends. The CDR3 spells CASCQGTISYNEQFF. DNA of the CDR3: TGTGCCAGCTGTCAGGGAACCATCTCCTACAATGAGCAGTTCTTC.

The CDR3 protein is CASSSPKLSSYNEQFF. The CDR3 nucleotides read TGTGCCAGCAGTTCACCCAAACTTAGCTCCTACAATGAGCAGTTCTTC. V usage is TRBV6-5 and J usage is TRBJ2-1; unclear D gene. CDR1 and CDR2 (germline): MNHEY, SVGAGI. The CDR3 runs to 16 residues. V lost 4 bases and J lost 0, with 13 bases in between.

The chain recombines TRBV28 with TRBJ1-2; no definite D call. The germline V and J ends were trimmed by 8 bases and 0 bases, with 7 bases remaining between them. There are 12 residues in the CDR3. Germline V CDR1 and CDR2: MDHEN, SYDVKM. Here the CDR3 reads CASSTANYGYTF. CDR3 nucleotides: TGTGCCAGCTCAACAGCTAACTATGGCTACACCTTC.

In its sample, this clone was seen once. The rearrangement joins TRBV7-3 to TRBJ2-6; 7 nucleotides align to TRBD1. The V gene end was trimmed by 5 bases and the J gene end by 0 bases; junction bases not matched to a gene: 16. Germline V CDR1 and CDR2: SGHTA, FQGTGA. The CDR3 runs to 20 residues. The CDR3 coding sequence is TGTGCCAGCAGCCTCCGAACCGGGACAGCTTCGTTCTCTGGGGCCAACGTCCTGACTTTC. Residues: CASSLRTGTASFSGANVLTF.

The chain is built from TRBV7-3 and TRBJ2-3; the D call may be TRBD1 or TRBD2 (5 bases each). Germline lookup yields CDR1 SGHTA and CDR2 FQGTGA. V was cut by 4 bases and J by 4 bases, with 12 bases left in between. This CDR3 has 14 residues. The CDR3 is CASSSTRGADTQYF. CDR3 DNA: TGTGCCAGCAGCTCGACGAGGGGCGCAGATACGCAGTATTTT.

V gene TRBV4-2 combines with J gene TRBJ1-1; D possibly corresponds to TRBD1 (6 bases). CDR1 is LGHNA, CDR2 YNFKEQ, per germline. This CDR3 is 18 amino acids long. Trimming stripped 0 bases from V and 1 base from J, with 18 bases between. The CDR3 loop reads CASSQEGYGGGPNTEAFF. The CDR3 DNA reads TGTGCCAGCAGCCAAGAAGGGTACGGCGGGGGCCCGAACACTGAAGCTTTCTTT.

V usage is TRBV6-6 and J usage is TRBJ2-1; TRBD1 agrees at 7 bases. The V gene end was trimmed by 2 bases and the J gene end by 6 bases; junction bases not matched to a gene: 7. Per the germline V gene, CDR1 is MNHNY and CDR2 is SVGAGI (reference sequence). The CDR3 is 15 residues long. CDR3 in amino acids: CASSYRGPSGNEQFF. DNA of the CDR3: TGTGCCAGCAGTTACAGGGGGCCCTCGGGCAATGAGCAGTTCTTC.

The gene calls are TRBV10-3 and TRBJ2-7, with TRBD1 matching 8 bases. With 10 bases clipped from V and 6 bases from J, the junction kept 17 bases outside the gene matches. The CDR3 extends over 15 amino acids. CDR1 and CDR2 from the germline V gene are ENHRY and SYGVKD. The chain's CDR3 is CATRKPDRARGEQYF. CDR3 DNA: TGTGCCACTCGAAAGCCGGACAGGGCTAGGGGCGAGCAGTACTTC.

The sample holds a few counts of this clone. V is TRBV6-5 and J is TRBJ1-2; no definite D call. Germline V gene sequence: CDR1 MNHEY, CDR2 SVGAGI. The CDR3 spans 13 residues. V lost 5 bases to trimming and J lost 4 bases, with 11 bases between them. Written as DNA, the CDR3 is TGTGCCAGCAGTCCCCGGACCCTCTATGGCTACACCTTC. Its protein is CASSPRTLYGYTF.

The CDR3 here is CSVDSIAPSGTSYEQYF. The CDR3 DNA reads TGCAGCGTGGACTCCATAGCCCCTAGCGGCACATCCTACGAGCAGTACTTC. The chain recombines TRBV29-1 with TRBJ2-7; TRBD2 matches at 7 bases. Trimming cost V 6 bases and J 1 base; bases outside gene matches: 18. From germline, CDR1 is SQVTM and CDR2 ANQGSEA. This CDR3 comprises 17 residues.

The CDR3: CASSLSPAAVSYEQYF. The CDR3 DNA follows: TGTGCCAGCAGCTTATCCCCAGCGGCTGTGTCCTACGAGCAGTACTTC. J is TRBJ2-7 and V is TRBV11-2, with D possibly TRBD2 on 5 matching bases. The CDR3 is made up of 16 amino acids. V was cut by 2 bases and J by 1 base, with 15 bases left in between. Germline V CDR1 and CDR2: SGHAT, FQNNGV.

CDR3 region: CASSSSGLAGDNEQFF. The CDR3 DNA reads TGTGCCAGCAGCTCATCCGGACTAGCGGGAGACAATGAGCAGTTCTTC. The genes are TRBV11-1 and TRBJ2-1; 13 bases map to TRBD2. There are 16 residues in the CDR3. Trimming removed 4 bases from V and 5 bases from J; junction bases left unmatched: 5. Germline V gives CDR1 SGHAT, CDR2 FQDESV (reference sequence).

This clone was counted ten times or more. This chain uses TRBV6-5 with TRBJ1-1, with D unclear. Trimming left V 0 bases short and J 4 bases short, with 12 bases between. Germline CDR1 is MNHEY and CDR2 is SVGAGI. This CDR3 spans 15 amino acids. The CDR3 DNA follows: TGTGCCAGCAGTTACTCGATGGTCACGGCCACTGAAGCTTTCTTT. Translated, it gives CASSYSMVTATEAFF.

This chain links TRBV29-1 with TRBJ1-5; D perhaps matches TRBD1 (5 bases). CDR1 is SQVTM and CDR2 is ANQGSEA in the germline V gene. The ends were cut back, 2 bases at V and 5 bases at J, with 13 bases in the middle. The CDR3 is made up of 14 amino acids. The CDR3 is CSVETTDPDQPQHF. CDR3 DNA: TGCAGCGTTGAAACGACAGATCCGGATCAGCCCCAGCATTTT.

The rearrangement joins TRBV7-2 to TRBJ2-7; D remains unclear. CDR1 and CDR2 (germline): SGHTA, FQGNSA. This CDR3 contains 12 residues. The germline V and J ends were trimmed by 5 bases and 4 bases, with 9 bases remaining between them. The CDR3 region is CASSEDEYEQYF. CDR3 DNA: TGTGCCAGCAGCGAGGACGAGTACGAGCAGTACTTC.

The genes are TRBV7-2 and TRBJ1-2; D not resolved. This CDR3 has 13 residues. V lost 4 bases, J lost 8 bases, and 14 bases lay in between. Germline V gene lookup returns CDR1 SGHTA and CDR2 FQGNSA. The CDR3 coding sequence is TGTGCCAGCAGCTCACAGCCCGGTGAGGGCTACACCTTC. Its protein product is CASSSQPGEGYTF.

The DNA for the CDR3 is TGTGCTAGTGGTTTGTCCCTGGCGGGGGGGCTAGCGGGAGTACCGAACTCCTACAATGAGCAGTTCTTC. This encodes CASGLSLAGGLAGVPNSYNEQFF. The chain has TRBV12-5 and TRBJ2-1; TRBD2 matches 10 bases. Germline-derived CDR1 and CDR2 are LGHNT and FRNRAP. CDR3 length: 23 amino acids. J was trimmed by 0 bases and V by 2 bases; bases with no gene match: 22.

The V call is TRBV6-5, the J call TRBJ2-4; 7 nucleotides line up with TRBD1. Germline assignment: CDR1 MNHEY and CDR2 SVGAGI. V dropped 0 bases and J dropped 5; count of bases not matched to a gene: 4. The CDR3 totals 15 residues. The CDR3, as DNA: TGTGCCAGCAGTTACTCAGCAGGGGGTGAAAACATTCAGTACTTC. The encoded protein is CASSYSAGGENIQYF.

This clone was seen more than once but under ten times. The chain has TRBV6-5 and TRBJ1-2; D call uncertain. Germline values: CDR1 MNHEY, CDR2 SVGAGI. The CDR3 sequence is 13 residues long. V was clipped by 2 bases and J by 6 bases, with 10 bases between them. CDR3 nucleotide sequence: TGTGCCAGCAGTTACGGGCCAGTGGATGGCTACACCTTC. Its protein product is CASSYGPVDGYTF.